This TCR beta chain comes out of a study of blood T cell repertoires in COVID-19. Study background: From the United States, Italy and Spain came samples of acute and convalescent COVID-19. Sources were T cells, B-cell-depleted T cells, or PBMCs; the material itself was cDNA or gDNA.

Authors' methods: Amplifying reference gene primers gave estimates of nucleated cell counts. Sequencing was performed with immunoSEQ multiplex PCR; in TCRdb, only in-frame clones are kept and a portion is missing. V and J calls plus clone size are reproduced from that table; the DNA served to infer D and trimming. This repertoire shows about 220,000 clones, 80% to 85% found once; its top ten account for 3% to 3.5%. Sequenced: peripheral blood. The receptor comes from a woman in her twenties or thirties who had recovered from COVID-19.

In DNA, the CDR3 is TGTGCCAGCACTATACCGGAAGGGGTTCGAAGGACCCAGTACTTC. This translates into CASTIPEGVRRTQYF. J is TRBJ2-5 and V is TRBV6-7; possibly TRBD1 for D (5 bases). TRBV6-7 is known as an ORF, though its function is uncertain. Trimming pared 7 bases from V and 7 bases from J, leaving 22 bases between. The CDR3 is made up of 15 amino acids.